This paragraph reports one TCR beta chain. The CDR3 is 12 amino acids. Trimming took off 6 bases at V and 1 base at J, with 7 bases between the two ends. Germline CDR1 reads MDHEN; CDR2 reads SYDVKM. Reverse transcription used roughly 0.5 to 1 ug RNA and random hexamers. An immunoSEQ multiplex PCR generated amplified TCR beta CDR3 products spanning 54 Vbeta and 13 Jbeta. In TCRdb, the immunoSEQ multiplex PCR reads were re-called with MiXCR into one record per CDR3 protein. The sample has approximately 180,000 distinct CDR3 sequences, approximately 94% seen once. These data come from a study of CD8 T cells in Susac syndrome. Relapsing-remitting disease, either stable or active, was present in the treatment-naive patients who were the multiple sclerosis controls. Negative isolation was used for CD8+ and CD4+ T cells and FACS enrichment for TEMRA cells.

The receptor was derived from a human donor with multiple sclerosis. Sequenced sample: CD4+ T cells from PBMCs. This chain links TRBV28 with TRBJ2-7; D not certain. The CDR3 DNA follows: TGTGCCAGCAGGACGCGTTCCTACGAGCAGTACTTC. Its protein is CASRTRSYEQYF.